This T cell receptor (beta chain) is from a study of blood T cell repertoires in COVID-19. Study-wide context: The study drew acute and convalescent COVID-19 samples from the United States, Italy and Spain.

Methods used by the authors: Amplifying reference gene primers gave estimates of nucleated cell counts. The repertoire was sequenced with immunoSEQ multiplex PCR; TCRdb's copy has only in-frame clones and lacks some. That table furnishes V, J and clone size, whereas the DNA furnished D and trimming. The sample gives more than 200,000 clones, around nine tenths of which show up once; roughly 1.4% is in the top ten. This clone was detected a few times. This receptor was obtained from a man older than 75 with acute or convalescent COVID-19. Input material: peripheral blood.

This CDR3 reads CASSLNPEAGYEQYF. Written as DNA, the CDR3 is TGTGCCAGCAGCTTAAACCCCGAGGCAGGGTACGAGCAGTACTTC. The chain combines TRBV11-2 with TRBJ2-7, with a tentative D call TRBD1 (5 bases). Per the germline V gene, CDR1 is SGHAT and CDR2 is FQNNGV. The CDR3 sequence is 15 residues long. Deletions cut 2 bases from V and 4 bases from J, with 15 bases between.